This section outlines one TCR beta chain sequence together with its context. The data are from a study of technical replicates of blood from several donors. Profiled with immunoSEQ multiplex PCR; TCRdb holds only in-frame clones, not every one. The table includes around 58,000 clones, more than 85% detected once. Germline assignment: CDR1 LGHNA and CDR2 YSLEER. The CDR3 consists of 15 residues. V trimming: 2 bases; J trimming: 5 bases; junction bases outside the gene matches: 9. The V and J genes are TRBV4-3 and TRBJ2-7, with TRBD1 matching over 7 bases. The sequence derives from a human donor in good health. Some clones in this sample may be carry-over from other donors' samples. The source material was PBMCs. CDR3 sequence reads: CASSQIPRDSHEQYF. The CDR3 nucleotides read TGCGCCAGCAGCCAAATACCTCGGGACAGCCACGAGCAGTACTTC.